A single sample is the source of the 3 T cell receptor beta chains below, sequenced in a study of CD8 T cells in ankylosing spondylitis. Each CDR3 protein gets one entry after TCRdb re-called the 5' RACE reads with MiXCR. This table holds 250,000 or so distinct CDR3 sequences, 18% found once. The sample consisted of blood, either unsorted or a sorted T cell fraction (not recorded which). These receptors all stem from a male donor with ankylosing spondylitis or in good health (not recorded which).

The chain is built from TRBV10-3 and TRBJ2-1; D may match TRBD1 or TRBD2 (5 bases each). V lost 2 bases and J 9 bases, leaving 23 bases between the germline ends. Germline V gene sequence: CDR1 ENHRY, CDR2 SYGVKD. The CDR3 sequence is 17 residues long. CDR3 sequence reads: CAISETGTPGTGSEQFF. The CDR3 DNA follows: TGTGCCATCAGTGAGACCGGGACCCCCGGGACGGGAAGTGAGCAGTTCTTC.

V usage is TRBV29-1 and J usage is TRBJ2-7; a possible D gene is TRBD2 (6 bases). The germline V gene has CDR1 SQVTM and CDR2 ANQGSEA. V was pared by 2 bases and J by 2 bases, with 16 bases between. The CDR3 is 15 residues long. CDR3 nucleotides: TGCAGCGTTGAAACCCTGCGGGGTTCGGCCTACGAGCAGTACTTC. It is translated as CSVETLRGSAYEQYF.

A few counts support this clonotype. The V and J genes are TRBV4-1 and TRBJ2-7; no clear D. This CDR3 is built from 13 residues. Trimming removed 2 bases at V and 0 bases at J, with 5 bases between. Germline V gene lookup returns CDR1 MGHRA and CDR2 YSYEKL. CDR3 in amino acids: CASSQLRSYEQYF. Written as DNA, the CDR3 is TGCGCCAGCAGCCAACTACGCTCCTACGAGCAGTACTTC.